This record concerns one T cell receptor beta chain sequence. Its antigen is currently not known. No much larger clone exists at a distance of one base, and base qualities are not known. The data belong to a study of cytomegalovirus exposure and HLA in healthy donors (dated by TCRdb to about 2017). Describing the broader study: According to an earlier analysis of 450 to 650 of the donors, about 179 million T cells yielded 117 million unique TCR beta sequences and roughly 280 Gb of sequence data. An early release covering roughly 640 HLA-typed donors comprised approximately 300 gigabases of sequencing data and around 80 million unique TCR sequences. Among the 398 genotyped donors, approximately 81% belonged to the genetic ancestry cluster associated with self-reported Caucasian donors. The study aimed to test whether cataloging public T cell receptors could reveal signatures of past pathogen exposure. The study profiled the T cell repertoires of about 640 subjects by immunosequencing and related them to cytomegalovirus serostatus. A separate validation cohort of roughly 110 different subjects was used in addition to the roughly 670-subject first cohort. High-throughput TCR immunosequencing, statistical association of individual TCRs with disease status, and machine learning were combined to predict cytomegalovirus infection status. To study patterns of TCR occurrence, a later analysis re-analyzed previously published TCR beta repertoires from 550 to 800 donors and added high-resolution HLA genotyping. In the later analysis, no new phenotypic data were used to find candidate immune exposures; instead, reliance was placed on TCR beta sequences and their occurrence across donors. An earlier analysis of 587 of the donors applied high-throughput TCR beta sequencing to assess whether each TCR beta V gene segment acted as functional or pseudogenic. Donor age, sex, ethnicity and CMV serostatus were compiled together with the repertoire data. A later genetic analysis used genome-wide SNP genotypes for about 65% of the 666 donors, treating that subset as a discovery cohort. Every discovery cohort repertoire had been produced on one sequencing platform. HLA typing covered class I and class II loci at four-digit resolution. Typing coverage varied by locus: about 620-640 donors for A, B, C, DRB1 and DQB1; about 520 for DQA1; more than 600 for DPA1; approximately 490 for DPB1. Four to six DR-DQ haplotypes were handled as single units for association and clustering, since linkage in the cohort was strong. Across under 500 genotyped donors of the cohort, an average of roughly 250,000 unique TCR beta nucleotide sequences per donor were sequenced, and 15% to 20% of those sequences were non-productive. The study at large found these results: Most CMV-associated TCR beta chains appeared to be HLA-restricted in a later analysis, and the HLA associations seemed to be driven largely by CMV exposure. Broadly in line with IMGT annotations, most TCR beta V segments showed up in productive rearrangements about 90% or about 30% of the time in an earlier analysis of roughly 590 of the donors. In this cohort, only TCR beta chains were sequenced, and detectable features were limited by the absence of alpha or paired-chain data. A later genetic analysis associated a missense DCLRE1C variant with V-gene and J-gene trimming of TCR beta chains, and an independent cohort replicated the association. In both the original and validation cohorts, the classifier was reported to diagnose cytomegalovirus status with high specificity and sensitivity. At a false discovery rate of 0.05, a later analysis linked roughly 17,000 TCR beta sequences to specific HLA alleles. Most TCR sequences were seen in very few donors, while some public TCRs were found in many individuals. In a later analysis, the rate of TCR association differed among HLA loci, with DRB1 alleles having the most associated TCRs and HLA-C alleles having the fewest. Because HLA typing was unavailable for some donors at each locus, only the typed subset was used in association tests. A further reported finding was that TCR beta sequences accurately predicted the HLA-A and HLA-B alleles for most subjects in the first cohort. The only immune exposure information available for the cohort was CMV serostatus. The presence/absence analyses assumed that sequencing depth was roughly uniform across donors, and that assumption may not be true. According to a later analysis, parvovirus B19, influenza, CMV and Epstein-Barr virus appeared linked to several top co-occurrence clusters. It was suggested by the authors that the approach could potentially be generalized to other disease states and immunological phenotypes. Correlated functional status among segregating V segments might reflect linkage disequilibrium, but an unknown experimental factor could not be ruled out. When HLA alleles, especially DR and DQ, strongly co-occurred, attributing TCR associations to individual alleles was difficult. Compared with equally common non-associated chains, HLA-associated TCR beta chains in a later analysis were more clonally expanded and had lower generation probabilities. The study gave a list of 150 to 200 TCR beta chains associated with cytomegalovirus. In vitro tests confirmed that three of the cytomegalovirus-associated TCR beta chains recognize cytomegalovirus antigens. The sequencing pipeline was judged likely to have produced a cluster of highly shared sequence variants as a technical artifact. Because counts were too low, roughly 18 rarely observed V segments, including chromosome 9 orphons, were left out of the earlier analysis of about 620 of the donors. A later genetic analysis reported fewer N-insertions in productive TCRs among donors in an Asian-associated ancestry cluster than the roughly 620-donor mean.

Libraries were made using the immunoSEQ multiplex PCR assay. For the multiplex PCR, a mixture combining 60 forward primers for TCR Vbeta segments and 13 reverse primers for TCR Jbeta segments was used. A multiplex PCR assay on genomic DNA amplified the CDR3 region of rearranged TCR beta genes. Amplified TCR beta libraries were sequenced as 87-base-pair reads on the Illumina HiSeq System. Per the source publication's procedure: In a later analysis, 70 million to 95 million unique TCR beta chains were counted across the roughly 670 repertoires, and around 10 million of these chains were shared by at least two donors. Raw reads were error-corrected and collapsed into unique sequences by a nearest-neighbor algorithm in which closely related sequences were merged to remove PCR and sequencing errors. CDR3 sequences were aligned to IMGT reference sequences to assign V, D and J gene segments. For a sequence to be retained, at least a six-nucleotide match to both a V gene segment and a J gene segment was required. Rearrangements were classified as productive when the CDR3 lacked stop codons and remained in frame with V and J, and all other rearrangements were classified as non-productive. CDR3 was defined by IMGT convention, running from the second conserved V-encoded cysteine to the conserved J-encoded phenylalanine. In an earlier analysis of around 570 of the donors, sequences lacking an unambiguous match to a single V gene segment were excluded. An earlier analysis of several hundred of the donors classified V segments as functional when productive rearrangements were above 56.7% and as segregating when the standard deviation between donors was above 5%. A statistical classification framework was built for diagnosing cytomegalovirus status from the catalog of TCR beta chain sequences. In a later analysis, TCR nucleotide sequences were compared against IMGT/GENE-DB human TR gene sequences so that V and J genes could be assigned. A later analysis assigned CDR3 sequences and most-parsimonious VDJ recombination scenarios with the TCRdist pipeline. In a later analysis, each TCR beta chain was defined by its CDR3 amino acid sequence together with its V-gene family, and reads lacking a unique V-gene family were excluded. As a way to deal with suspected cross-contamination and a sequencing artifact, a later analysis dropped 450 to 600 nucleotide sequences that were highly shared and had low generation probability. For each public chain, a later analysis derived a clonal expansion index from normalized ranks of inferred template counts within each repertoire. In a later analysis, generation probabilities were computed with a VDJ recombination model fitted to out-of-frame rearrangements, and the resulting probabilities were checked against IGoR. In a later analysis, TCR-TCR, TCR-HLA and TCR-CMV co-occurrence was scored with hypergeometric tests, and a repertoire-size bias correction was applied to TCR pairs. In a later analysis, false discovery rates were estimated by permuting HLA or CMV assignments 20 times. In a later analysis, co-occurring TCRs were grouped using DBSCAN, and TCRdist sequence similarity was added for clustering within HLA-allele-positive subsets. Co-occurrence clustering excluded repertoires with fewer than 30,000 or more than 120,000 public chains, plus five with anomalous nucleotide sharing. TCRdb holds this immuneACCESS table with in-frame rearrangements only. Some clones are missing; in checked studies, unresolved V genes explain under half, and the rest has no known cause. The V and J calls and the clone size are those of that table, but D and trimming were determined from the DNA. This sample gives some 190,000 clones in total; 81% of them show up just once. The leading ten clones occupy 1.5% to 2% of the sample.

The cohort consisted of 600 or so healthy bone marrow donors. All cohort members were sampled while nominally healthy, although unrecorded immune exposures were likely present. The donor was CMV seronegative and was included in the group of 352 seronegative cohort members. Every donor gave a peripheral blood sample, and the peripheral blood mononuclear cells from that sample were used for TCR beta sequencing. Genomic DNA was extracted from the blood cell samples with the Qiagen DNeasy Blood Extraction Kit. This TCR derives from a man younger than 35 in good health and CMV-seronegative. Sequenced input: PBMCs.

The DNA sequence is given as TGTGCCAGCAGTAGACGGACAGGGTCTCCCTACGAGCAGTACTTC. It is translated as CASSRRTGSPYEQYF. This receptor chain uses TRBV6-5 and TRBJ2-7; TRBD1 agrees with 8 junctional bases. The germline V gene encodes CDR1 MNHEY and CDR2 SVGAGI. At the junction V is shortened by 5 bases and J by 2 bases; bases outside the gene matches: 8. The CDR3 runs 15 amino acids, cysteine and phenylalanine included. The entry retains the CDR3 DNA only, 45 bases that are in frame from base 1.